The 25 T cell receptor beta chains below all came from one sample that was sequenced in a study of identical twins. TCRdb re-called the 5' RACE reads through MiXCR, storing one row per CDR3 protein. The sample has approximately 590,000 distinct CDR3 sequences; 9% to 10% are singletons. The sample also formed part of further work on yellow fever vaccine responses in identical twins.

The sample taken for sequencing was PBMCs. Receptors originate from a woman between 18 and 30 years old in good health.

This clonotype came up once. The gene calls are TRBV6-2 or TRBV6-3 and TRBJ2-7, with TRBD2 matching 9 bases. The germline V gene has CDR1 MNHEY and CDR2 SVGEGT. Trimming cost V 0 bases and J 2 bases; bases outside gene matches: 5. The CDR3 contains 16 residues. Here the CDR3 reads CASSYSIAGATYEQYF. The CDR3 DNA follows: TGTGCCAGCAGTTACTCAATAGCGGGAGCCACCTACGAGCAGTACTTC.

This clonotype was seen ten or more times. V is TRBV2 and J is TRBJ2-7; no definite D call. Trimming cost V 2 bases and J 3 bases, with 5 bases left between them. Germline V gene sequence: CDR1 SNHLY, CDR2 FYNNEI. The CDR3 runs to 12 residues. The CDR3 spells CASSESYYEQYF. For the CDR3, the DNA is TGTGCCAGCAGTGAATCCTACTACGAGCAGTACTTC.

This clonotype was detected ten times or more. The chain carries TRBV21-1 and TRBJ2-1. TRBV21-1 is assigned pseudogene status. This CDR3 is 13 amino acids long. The DNA for the CDR3 is TGTGCCAGCAGCAAAGATAGCCTGGGTGAGCAGTTCTTC. Translating gives CASSKDSLGEQFF.

The V and J genes are TRBV4-2 and TRBJ1-1; no clear D. This CDR3 contains 14 residues. CDR1 and CDR2 (germline): LGHNA, YNFKEQ. With 0 bases removed from V and 7 bases from J, the gap between germline ends came to 12 bases. The CDR3 sequence: CASSQESRPYEAFF. CDR3 DNA sequence: TGTGCCAGCAGCCAAGAGAGTCGGCCTTATGAAGCTTTCTTT.

This clonotype came up many times. V gene TRBV28 combines with J gene TRBJ2-1; D not resolved. Germline loops: CDR1 MDHEN, CDR2 SYDVKM. This CDR3 spans 15 amino acids. V shed 4 bases and J shed 2 bases, with 12 bases lying between them. The CDR3 loop reads CASSSTAVTYNEQFF. CDR3 coding DNA: TGTGCCAGCAGTTCAACTGCTGTAACCTACAATGAGCAGTTCTTC.

This clonotype was seen at least ten times. The chain links TRBV5-1 to TRBJ2-2; TRBD1 matches 11 bases. This CDR3 is built from 14 residues. Per the germline V gene, CDR1 is SGHRS and CDR2 is YFSETQ. With V trimmed by 3 bases and J by 6 bases, 1 base remained unmatched. The CDR3 sequence is CASSWGQGAGELFF. DNA for the CDR3: TGCGCCAGCAGCTGGGGACAGGGGGCCGGGGAGCTGTTTTTT.

The sample holds many counts of this clonotype. The V call is TRBV6-1, the J call TRBJ2-7; D possibly corresponds to TRBD1 (5 bases). The germline V and J ends were trimmed by 4 bases and 4 bases, with 14 bases remaining between them. The CDR3 consists of 14 residues. The V gene's germline CDR1 is MNHNS and CDR2 SASEGT. This chain's CDR3 is CASSGRVVRYEQYF. CDR3 coding DNA: TGTGCCAGCAGTGGCAGGGTAGTGAGGTACGAGCAGTACTTC.

This clonotype was picked up a small number of times. The rearrangement joins TRBV15 to TRBJ1-6; D is uncertain. This CDR3 contains 14 residues. CDR1 and CDR2 (germline): LNHNV, YYDKDF (reference sequence). V shed 4 bases and J shed 8 bases, with 12 bases lying between them. The CDR3 sequence: CATSIDTSYSPLHF. The CDR3 DNA reads as TGTGCCACCAGCATCGACACATCTTATTCACCCCTCCACTTT.

This chain links TRBV27 with TRBJ1-2, with D possibly being TRBD1 (5 bases). The V end was cut by 5 bases, the J end by 4 bases, with 14 bases between. Germline V gene data show CDR1 as MNHEY and CDR2 as SMNVEV (reference sequence). This CDR3 has 14 amino acids. CDR3 bases: TGTGCCAGCAGTACCACTTCTGGGGGCTATGGCTACACCTTC. Amino acids: CASSTTSGGYGYTF.

V is TRBV20-1 and J is TRBJ2-7; possibly TRBD1 or TRBD2 for D (6 bases each). Germline CDR1 DFQATT, CDR2 SNEGSKA (reference sequence). The CDR3 is 14 amino acids. Trimming stripped 2 bases from V and 2 bases from J, with 13 bases between. The CDR3: CSARLLGGPYEQYF. The DNA of the CDR3 is TGCAGTGCTAGACTGCTCGGGGGCCCCTACGAGCAGTACTTC.

This clonotype has at least ten counts. The V gene is TRBV5-1, the J gene TRBJ2-1, with 7 bases lining up with TRBD1. In germline, CDR1 is SGHRS, CDR2 YFSETQ. This CDR3 is built from 16 residues. Unmatched junction bases numbered 8, after V lost 4 bases and J lost 1 base. CDR3 sequence reads: CASSLGQEVSYNEQFF. As DNA, the CDR3 is TGCGCCAGCAGCCTAGGACAGGAGGTATCCTACAATGAGCAGTTCTTC.

This clonotype was counted a few times. J is TRBJ2-5 and V is TRBV20-1, with 11 bases lining up with TRBD2. In germline, CDR1 is DFQATT, CDR2 SNEGSKA (reference sequence). J was trimmed by 5 bases and V by 1 base; bases with no gene match: 3. The CDR3 spans 14 residues. For the CDR3, the DNA is TGCAGTGCTAGAGGACTAGCGGGATATGAGACCCAGTACTTC. This gives the protein CSARGLAGYETQYF.

This sequence joins TRBV28 and TRBJ2-5; TRBD2 agrees at 11 bases. The CDR3 consists of 14 residues. The germline V gene has CDR1 MDHEN and CDR2 SYDVKM. V lost 8 bases and J lost 2; bases outside the gene matches: 4. The CDR3 DNA sequence: TGTGCCAGCTTTACTAGCGGGAGACAAGAGACCCAGTACTTC. Translation: CASFTSGRQETQYF. The variable domain in full, completed from reference TRBV28 and TRBJ2-5, reads DVKVTQSSRYLVKRTGEKVFLECVQDMDHENMFWYRQDPGLGLRLIYFSYDVKMKEKGDIPEGYSVSREKKERFSLILESASTNQTSMYLCASFTSGRQETQYFGPGTRLLVL.

This clonotype was counted only a few times. The chain links TRBV12-3 or TRBV12-4 to TRBJ2-1; 8 bases map to TRBD2. The junction had 2 bases not matched to a gene; V was cut back by 2 bases and J by 5 bases. This CDR3 contains 14 residues. CDR3 coding DNA: TGTGCCAGCAGTTTAAGCGGGAGCCACAATGAGCAGTTCTTC. Translating gives CASSLSGSHNEQFF.

This clonotype was counted between two and nine times. V is TRBV7-2 and J is TRBJ2-2; 10 bases fit TRBD2. This CDR3 region has 15 residues. The germline gives CDR1 SGHTA, CDR2 FQGNSA. With V trimmed by 6 bases and J by 1 base, 2 bases remained unmatched. The CDR3 coding sequence is TGTGCCAGCAGGTGGACTAGCGGGAACACCGGGGAGCTGTTTTTT. Protein sequence: CASRWTSGNTGELFF.

This clonotype has only a few counts. This chain uses TRBV29-1 with TRBJ2-2; D unresolved. The length of the CDR3 is 12 residues. Germline CDR1 and CDR2: SQVTM and ANQGSEA. Between the trimmed V and J ends, which lost 4 bases and 3 bases, there was a span of 6 bases. The CDR3 nucleotides are TGCAGCGTTGCCACTTACACCGGGGAGCTGTTTTTT. This gives the protein CSVATYTGELFF.

This clonotype occurred a few times. The chain's CDR3 is CASYVRKETQYF. CDR3 DNA sequence: TGCGCCAGCTATGTTCGAAAAGAGACCCAGTACTTC. The chain joins TRBV5-1 to TRBJ2-5; D gene uncertain. Germline V gene sequence: CDR1 SGHRS, CDR2 YFSETQ. V was cut by 7 bases and J by 3 bases, with 10 bases left in between. This CDR3 has 12 residues. Based on the CDR3 plus reference TRBV5-1 and TRBJ2-5, the full variable domain is KAGVTQTPRYLIKTRGQQVTLSCSPISGHRSVSWYQQTPGQGLQFLFEYFSETQRNKGNFPGRFSGRQFSNSRSEMNVSTLELGDSALYLCASYVRKETQYFGPGTRLLVL.

This clonotype has ten or more counts. The chain links TRBV18 to TRBJ2-5; 7 bases fit TRBD1. The CDR3 has 16 amino acids. J gave up 5 bases and V 2 bases, and 11 bases lay outside the gene matches. The germline V gene has CDR1 KGHSH and CDR2 LQKENI. In DNA form, the CDR3 reads TGTGCCAGCTCACCAAGTCCGGGACAGCGGCGGGAGACCCAGTACTTC. This sequence encodes CASSPSPGQRRETQYF. The whole variable domain, remainder taken from reference TRBV18 and TRBJ2-5, is NAGVMQNPRHLVRRRGQEARLRCSPMKGHSHVYWYRQLPEEGLKFMVYLQKENIIDESGMPKERFSAEFPKEGPSILRIQQVVRGDSAAYFCASSPSPGQRRETQYFGPGTRLLVL.

This clonotype was detected ten times or more. The chain combines TRBV4-3 with TRBJ2-5; D may be TRBD2 (6 bases). Looked up from germline, CDR1 is LGHNA and CDR2 is YSLEER. This CDR3 region has 13 residues. V lost 5 bases and J 5 bases, leaving 12 bases between the germline ends. The CDR3 loop is CASSGRYGETQYF. CDR3 in DNA: TGCGCCAGCAGCGGGAGGTATGGGGAGACCCAGTACTTC.

The V and J genes are TRBV2 and TRBJ2-2, with TRBD2 as a possible D gene (6 bases). CDR1 and CDR2 from the germline V gene are SNHLY and FYNNEI. CDR3 size: 13 residues. The ends were cut back, 8 bases at V and 7 bases at J, with 14 bases in the middle. The CDR3 DNA is TGTGCCAGCGGGGAGGCCCGGGGCGGGGAGCTGTTTTTT. The encoded protein is CASGEARGGELFF.

This clonotype was recorded a few times. The chain combines TRBV12-3 or TRBV12-4 with TRBJ2-2; D may be TRBD2 (5 bases). The CDR3 extends over 14 amino acids. V was pared by 6 bases and J by 5 bases, with 13 bases between. The CDR3 protein is CASSTNWETGELFF. As DNA, the CDR3 is TGTGCCAGCAGCACCAATTGGGAGACCGGGGAGCTGTTTTTT.

There are a few counts of this clonotype. The CDR3 spells CSARDSSGSKYSYNEQFF. The CDR3 region has the DNA TGCAGTGCTAGAGATAGCAGCGGGAGTAAATACTCCTACAATGAGCAGTTCTTC. The J gene is TRBJ2-1, the V gene TRBV20-1; 8 nucleotides align to TRBD2. Germline lookup yields CDR1 DFQATT and CDR2 SNEGSKA (reference sequence). V shed 0 bases, J shed 0 bases, and the junction held 10 bases outside the gene matches. This CDR3 is built from 18 residues.

The chain couples TRBV28 to TRBJ2-5, with 10 bases aligning to TRBD2. This CDR3 is 16 amino acids long. V trimming: 6 bases; J trimming: 6 bases; junction bases outside the gene matches: 13. The germline CDR1 and CDR2 sequences are MDHEN and SYDVKM. The CDR3 DNA is TGTGCCAGCAGCAGGCCTCTAGCGGGAGCCGGGAAGACCCAGTACTTC. Protein sequence: CASSRPLAGAGKTQYF.

The chain uses TRBV7-2 and TRBJ2-2, with D possibly called TRBD1 or TRBD2 (5 bases each). The V end was cut by 3 bases, the J end by 6 bases, with 8 bases between. CDR3 length equals 13 residues. The germline gives CDR1 SGHTA, CDR2 FQGNSA. Written as DNA, the CDR3 is TGTGCCAGCAGCTTGGGGGAGTCCGGGGAGCTGTTTTTT. The encoded protein is CASSLGESGELFF. The full variable domain, completed using reference TRBV7-2 and TRBJ2-2, is GAGVSQSPSNKVTEKGKDVELRCDPISGHTALYWYRQSLGQGLEFLIYFQGNSAPDKSGLPSDRFSAERTGGSVSTLTIQRTQQEDSAVYLCASSLGESGELFFGEGSRLTVL.

This clonotype turned up a few times. The chain joins TRBV11-1 to TRBJ2-7; TRBD2 matches at 9 bases. Germline assignment: CDR1 SGHAT and CDR2 FQDESV (reference sequence). The V gene end was trimmed by 5 bases and the J gene end by 7 bases; junction bases not matched to a gene: 9. This CDR3 is built from 14 residues. The CDR3 DNA reads TGTGCCAGCAGCCCCATCGGGACTAGCTGGGAGCAGTACTTC. Residues: CASSPIGTSWEQYF.